These T cell receptor beta chains were read from a single sample in a study of blood T cells in healthy people across ages. TCRdb ran MiXCR on the 5' RACE reads and lists one entry per CDR3 protein. The sample yields 900,000 to 950,000 distinct CDR3 sequences, almost 30% seen once. This sample was also put to use in a study of T cells of mothers and their children.

The source material was blood. The origin of the receptors is a woman aged 35 to 49 in good health. Both conserved end residues are part of each CDR3. A D gene is named only where the DNA matches it firmly. Clone size is not always given. Where it is, it says once, few, many or a class for expanded clones.

>-|TRBD2|TRBV12-3/TRBV12-4|TRBJ2-2
CASSQRLAGDTGELFF
TGTGCCAGCAGCCAAAGACTAGCGGGGGACACCGGGGAGCTGTTTTTT
>-|-|TRBV6-6|TRBJ1-5
CASSYAGSRDQPQHF
TGTGCCAGCAGTTACGCCGGGTCCAGGGATCAGCCCCAGCATTTT
>few|TRBD1|TRBV5-5|TRBJ1-1
CASSWGTGVNTEAFF
TGTGCCAGCAGCTGGGGGACAGGAGTGAACACTGAAGCTTTCTTT
>many|TRBD1|TRBV20-1|TRBJ2-3
CSARVDREGISQYF
TGCAGTGCTAGAGTGGACAGGGAAGGAATATCGCAGTATTTT
>-|TRBD1|TRBV7-2|TRBJ1-2
CASSLDDRGRGGYTF
TGTGCCAGCAGCTTAGATGACAGGGGGCGCGGTGGCTACACCTTC
>few|TRBD1|TRBV5-1|TRBJ2-7
CASSVDRVNEQYF
TGCGCCAGCAGCGTGGACAGGGTCAACGAGCAGTACTTC
>few|-|TRBV5-1|TRBJ2-7
CASSFDFGQAIWEQYF
TGCGCCAGCAGCTTTGATTTTGGACAAGCCATCTGGGAGCAGTACTTC
>once|-|TRBV12-3/TRBV12-4|TRBJ2-3
CASSKRQTGDTQYF
TGTGCCAGCAGTAAAAGACAGACCGGAGATACGCAGTATTTT
>many|-|TRBV20-1|TRBJ2-7
CSARIWSSYEQYF
TGCAGTGCTAGGATTTGGAGCTCCTACGAGCAGTACTTC
>few|TRBD1|TRBV7-2|TRBJ2-1
CASSPGQRNNEQFF
TGTGCCAGCAGCCCGGGACAGAGAAACAATGAGCAGTTCTTC
>many|TRBD2|TRBV20-1|TRBJ2-5
CSAEELAVQETQYF
TGCAGTGCTGAGGAACTAGCGGTCCAAGAGACCCAGTACTTC
>-|-|TRBV7-2|TRBJ2-5
CASSLGRRQETQYF
TGTGCCAGCAGCTTAGGAAGACGCCAAGAGACCCAGTACTTC
>-|-|TRBV29-1|TRBJ1-2
CSVESYGYTF
TGCAGCGTTGAATCCTATGGCTACACCTTC
>-|-|TRBV6-6|TRBJ2-2
CASTGGVELFF
TGTGCTTCGACCGGGGGAGTGGAGCTGTTTTTT
>-|-|TRBV6-6|TRBJ2-2
CASRSDTGELFF
TGTGCCAGCAGATCCGACACCGGGGAGCTGTTTTTT
>many|-|TRBV14|TRBJ2-7
CASSQVAGSVYEQYF
TGTGCCAGCAGCCAAGTCGCGGGTAGCGTTTACGAGCAGTACTTC
>-|TRBD1|TRBV20-1|TRBJ2-1
CSARSGTGGSNKQFF
TGCAGTGCTAGATCCGGGACAGGGGGGTCCAATAAGCAGTTCTTC
>-|TRBD1|TRBV29-1|TRBJ1-5
CSVGEGAQPQHF
TGCAGCGTTGGGGAGGGGGCTCAGCCCCAGCATTTT
>many|-|TRBV4-1|TRBJ1-3
CASSRKMNEGNTIYF
TGCGCCAGCAGCCGAAAAATGAATGAGGGAAACACCATATATTTT
>-|-|TRBV20-1|TRBJ1-5
CSADRFSNQPQHF
TGCAGTGCCGACAGGTTTAGCAATCAGCCCCAGCATTTT
>-|-|TRBV4-1|TRBJ2-3
CASRSRAGFSTDTQYF
TGCGCCAGCAGAAGCAGAGCGGGCTTCAGCACAGATACGCAGTATTTT
>-|TRBD1|TRBV4-1|TRBJ2-1
CASSQVSGGGYNEQFF
TGCGCCAGCAGCCAAGTTTCAGGGGGCGGATACAATGAGCAGTTCTTC
>few|-|TRBV30|TRBJ1-2
CAWSPQGNYGYTF
TGTGCCTGGAGTCCTCAGGGGAACTATGGCTACACCTTC
>few|TRBD1|TRBV2|TRBJ1-5
CASRDKTGGLQGNQPQHF
TGTGCCAGCAGGGATAAGACAGGGGGCTTACAGGGCAATCAGCCCCAGCATTTT
>-|-|TRBV6-2/TRBV6-3|TRBJ2-7
CASGRTGFTDTQYF
TGTGCCAGCGGACGAACGGGTTTCACAGATACGCAGTACTTC
>once|-|TRBV28|TRBJ2-4
CASSHREGRAKNIQYF
TGTGCCAGCAGTCACAGGGAGGGGCGGGCCAAAAACATTCAGTACTTC
>few|-|TRBV5-5|TRBJ2-2
CASSLAEGIGRELFF
TGTGCCAGCAGCTTGGCGGAGGGGATAGGCCGGGAGCTGTTTTTT
>few|-|TRBV21-1|TRBJ1-4
CASSKDLWRDREGKLFF
TGTGCCAGCAGCAAAGACCTCTGGCGGGACAGGGAAGGAAAACTGTTTTTT
>many|-|TRBV12-3/TRBV12-4|TRBJ2-3
CASSTSTRRTDTQYF
TGTGCCAGCAGTACCTCGACTCGCCGCACAGATACGCAGTATTTT
>many|TRBD1|TRBV7-2|TRBJ2-7
CASSQDRGRGEQYF
TGTGCCAGCAGCCAAGACAGGGGGCGCGGGGAGCAGTACTTC
>-|TRBD1|TRBV6-5|TRBJ2-1
CASSYTGTDYNEQFF
TGTGCCAGCAGTTATACCGGGACAGACTACAATGAGCAGTTCTTC
>-|TRBD1|TRBV28|TRBJ2-5
CASSPSPGQGVTQYF
TGTGCCAGCAGCCCGTCACCGGGACAGGGGGTGACCCAGTACTTC
>many|-|TRBV5-1|TRBJ2-7
CASSLVEWSDSYEQYF
TGCGCCAGCAGCTTGGTCGAGTGGTCGGACTCCTACGAGCAGTACTTC
>-|TRBD1|TRBV25-1|TRBJ1-1
CASSVSRGPEAFF
TGTGCCAGCAGTGTATCCAGGGGGCCTGAAGCTTTCTTT
>once|-|TRBV7-2|TRBJ2-1
CASSLVDGAINEQFF
TGTGCCAGCAGCTTGGTGGACGGAGCCATCAATGAGCAGTTCTTC
>many|-|TRBV9|TRBJ2-7
CASSVGQSPYEQYF
TGTGCCAGCAGCGTAGGACAGTCACCCTACGAGCAGTACTTC
>many|TRBD1|TRBV20-1|TRBJ2-7
CSARDLRQGVYEQYF
TGCAGTGCTAGAGATTTGAGACAGGGGGTCTACGAGCAGTACTTC
>-|TRBD2|TRBV11-2|TRBJ2-5
CASSWSSGEGETQYF
TGTGCCAGCAGCTGGTCTAGCGGGGAAGGGGAGACCCAGTACTTC
>many|TRBD1|TRBV7-9|TRBJ1-4
CASSQGRQGGEKLFF
TGTGCCAGCAGCCAGGGGCGACAGGGAGGTGAAAAACTGTTTTTT
>many|TRBD2|TRBV20-1|TRBJ2-7
CSGIAGEHYEQYF
TGCAGTGGGATAGCGGGGGAACACTACGAGCAGTACTTC
>many|-|TRBV9|TRBJ2-5
CASSANTETQYF
TGTGCCAGCAGCGCAAACACAGAGACCCAGTACTTC
>-|-|TRBV11-2|TRBJ2-1
CASSLGAGMYNEQFF
TGTGCCAGCAGCTTAGGGGCAGGGATGTACAATGAGCAGTTCTTC
>-|-|TRBV15|TRBJ2-1
CATSRETATYEQFF
TGTGCCACCAGCAGGGAGACAGCCACCTACGAGCAGTTCTTC
>few|TRBD2|TRBV12-3/TRBV12-4|TRBJ2-1
CASSPSGGREQFF
TGTGCCAGCAGCCCGTCGGGGGGGCGAGAGCAGTTCTTC
>-|-|TRBV29-1|TRBJ1-5
CSVQGRRNQPQHF
TGCAGCGTCCAGGGACGCCGCAATCAGCCCCAGCATTTT
>-|-|TRBV27|TRBJ2-3
CASSLYGPTDTQYF
TGTGCCAGCAGTTTATATGGCCCCACAGATACGCAGTATTTT
>-|TRBD2|TRBV10-2|TRBJ2-2
CASSGPGLAGFGGELFF
TGCGCCAGCAGTGGGCCGGGACTAGCGGGGTTTGGCGGTGAGCTGTTTTTT
>-|-|TRBV3-1|TRBJ2-5
CASSQGYPGVAGETQYF
TGTGCCAGCAGCCAAGGATATCCGGGCGTGGCGGGAGAGACCCAGTACTTC
>many|-|TRBV4-1|TRBJ2-3
CASSQLTGNTQYF
TGCGCCAGCAGCCAGCTGACAGGTAATACGCAGTATTTT
>few|-|TRBV21-1|TRBJ2-1
CASSKARPRRTQFF
TGTGCCAGCAGCAAAGCGAGACCGCGTAGGACCCAGTTCTTC
>-|TRBD1|TRBV7-7|TRBJ2-1
CASSSGTGTRPLYNEQFF
TGTGCTAGCAGCTCCGGGACAGGCACCCGACCGCTCTACAATGAGCAGTTCTTC
>-|TRBD2|TRBV7-2|TRBJ2-7
CASSLEPSGGNEQYF
TGTGCCAGCAGCTTAGAACCTAGCGGAGGGAACGAGCAGTACTTC